The sequence of this TCR beta chain was determined in a study of control samples from healthy donors and cancer patients. The CDR3 consists of 13 residues. V was trimmed by 8 bases and J by 6 bases, leaving 14 bases between them. Germline V CDR1 and CDR2: LGHDT, YNNKEL (reference sequence). The assay was immunoSEQ multiplex PCR, and TCRdb's table has in-frame clones only and misses some. The repertoire holds 100,000 to 150,000 clones, with over 75% as singletons. Material for sequencing was blood. This clonotype was obtained from a man aged 40-50 years in good health. The V and J genes are TRBV3-1 (or the pseudogene TRBV3-2) and TRBJ1-5, with D maybe TRBD1 (5 bases). CDR3 region: CASSGREGQPQHF. DNA of the CDR3: TGTGCCAGCTCGGGACGGGAGGGTCAGCCCCAGCATTTT.